The rows below give T cell receptor beta chains drawn from one sample of a study of T-cell memory formation after mild COVID-19. TCRdb analysed the 5' RACE reads with MiXCR anew, one entry per CDR3 protein. The repertoire holds hundreds of thousands of distinct CDR3 sequences, with approximately 29% as singletons. The source material was PBMCs or a T cell subset sorted from them (not recorded which). These receptor sequences come from an adult woman who had mild COVID-19 (a few samples of this study predate the infection). Cell type and time point are not known. CDR3s include the opening cysteine and the closing phenylalanine or tryptophan. A D gene is named only where the DNA matches it firmly. Clone size is shown for a subset of rows, as once, few, many or a class of expanded clone.

clone size,J gene,V gene,D gene,CDR3 DNA,CDR3 protein
-,TRBJ2-1,TRBV7-6,TRBD1,TGTGCCAGCAGCTCGACAGGGCAAACCTACAATGAGCAGTTCTTC,CASSSTGQTYNEQFF
-,TRBJ1-1,TRBV28,TRBD1,TGTGCCAGCAGTTTAAGGGGACAGGCGTTCATGAACACTGAAGCTTTCTTT,CASSLRGQAFMNTEAFF
-,TRBJ1-2,TRBV20-1,-,TGCAGTGCCGAAGGGACGGAGAGGGGTTTAAACTATGGCTACACCTTC,CSAEGTERGLNYGYTF
-,TRBJ2-7,TRBV7-2,TRBD2,TGTGCCAGCAGCAAGGGACTAGCGGGAGACGAGCAGTACTTC,CASSKGLAGDEQYF
once,TRBJ2-7,TRBV19,-,TGTGCCAGTAGAGCTCAGGGAACGAAGCAGTACTTC,CASRAQGTKQYF
few,TRBJ2-1,TRBV5-1,-,TGCGCCAGCAGCGGGCGGATGGGAGTAGGTGAGCAGTTCTTC,CASSGRMGVGEQFF
-,TRBJ1-2,TRBV7-9,-,TGTGCCAGCAGCTTAGGAACAGGGTGGGATGGCTACACCTTC,CASSLGTGWDGYTF
-,TRBJ2-3,TRBV20-1,-,TGCAGTGTCAAGACAAACACAGATACGCAGTATTTT,CSVKTNTDTQYF
-,TRBJ1-5,TRBV28,-,TGTGCCAGCAGTTCTTACCTAAGTATGGACGGGGTTGGCAATCAGCCCCAGCATTTT,CASSSYLSMDGVGNQPQHF
-,TRBJ1-1,TRBV20-1,-,TGCAGCGCGACTACAGGGATTTACACTGAAGCTTTCTTT,CSATTGIYTEAFF
few,TRBJ1-5,TRBV13,TRBD1,TGTGCCAGCAGCTCAGCACGGTCGGGGACAGTATTTTTT,CASSSARSGTVFF
many,TRBJ1-2,TRBV10-3,-,TGTGCCATCAGTGAGCAGGACCGGTATGGCTACACCTTC,CAISEQDRYGYTF
-,TRBJ2-1,TRBV20-1,-,TGCAGTGCCGCCAACTACAATGAGCAGTTCTTC,CSAANYNEQFF
-,TRBJ1-3,TRBV12-3/TRBV12-4,-,TGTGCCAGCAGCACCTCGGCAGTTGGAAACACCATATATTTT,CASSTSAVGNTIYF
-,TRBJ1-1,TRBV5-1,TRBD1,TGCGCCAGCAGCGCACGAGGTGTACAGGGGGTGACTGAAGCTTTCTTT,CASSARGVQGVTEAFF
-,TRBJ1-2,TRBV12-3/TRBV12-4,-,TGTGCCAGCAGTATAGTCGGCTATGGCTACACCTTC,CASSIVGYGYTF
many,TRBJ2-7,TRBV7-2,-,TGTGCCAGCAGCCCGGCCTACGAGCAGTACTTC,CASSPAYEQYF